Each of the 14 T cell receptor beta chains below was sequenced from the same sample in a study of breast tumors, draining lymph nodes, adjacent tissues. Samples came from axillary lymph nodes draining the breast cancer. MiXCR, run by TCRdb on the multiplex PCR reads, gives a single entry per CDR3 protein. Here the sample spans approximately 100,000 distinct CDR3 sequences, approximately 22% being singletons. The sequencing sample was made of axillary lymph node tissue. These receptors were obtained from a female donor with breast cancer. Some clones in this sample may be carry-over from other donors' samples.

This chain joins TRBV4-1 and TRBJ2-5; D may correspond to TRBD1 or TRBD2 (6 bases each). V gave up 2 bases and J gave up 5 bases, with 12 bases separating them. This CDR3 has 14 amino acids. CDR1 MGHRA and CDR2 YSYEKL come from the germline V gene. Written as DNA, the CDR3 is TGCGCCAGCAGCCAAAGTTGGGGGGCTGAGACCCAGTACTTC. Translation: CASSQSWGAETQYF.

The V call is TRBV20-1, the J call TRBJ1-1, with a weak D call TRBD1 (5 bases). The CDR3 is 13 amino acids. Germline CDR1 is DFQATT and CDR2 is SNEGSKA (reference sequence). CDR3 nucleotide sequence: TGCAGCGCAAATCTGGGGACGACTACTGAAGCTTTCTTT. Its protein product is CSANLGTTTEAFF.

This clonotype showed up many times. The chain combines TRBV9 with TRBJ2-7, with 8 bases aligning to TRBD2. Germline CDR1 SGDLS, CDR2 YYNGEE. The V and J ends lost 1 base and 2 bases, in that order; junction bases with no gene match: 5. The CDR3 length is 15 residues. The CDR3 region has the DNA TGTGCCAGCAGCGTACAGGCGGGGGGTACCTACGAGCAGTACTTC. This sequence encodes CASSVQAGGTYEQYF.

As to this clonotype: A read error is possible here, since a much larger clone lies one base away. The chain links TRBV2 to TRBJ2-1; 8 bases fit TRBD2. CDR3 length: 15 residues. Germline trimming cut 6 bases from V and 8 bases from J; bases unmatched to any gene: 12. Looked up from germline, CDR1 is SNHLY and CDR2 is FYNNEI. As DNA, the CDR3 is TGTGCCAGCAGCCCCCCGGCGGGGGGCCACGATGAGCAGTTCTTC. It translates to CASSPPAGGHDEQFF.

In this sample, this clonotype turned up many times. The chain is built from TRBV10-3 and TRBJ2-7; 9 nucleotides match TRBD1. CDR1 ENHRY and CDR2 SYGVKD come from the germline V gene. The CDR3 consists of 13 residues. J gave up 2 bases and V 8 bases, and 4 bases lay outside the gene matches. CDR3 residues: CAIGTGLTYEQYF. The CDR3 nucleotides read TGTGCCATCGGGACAGGGCTTACCTACGAGCAGTACTTC.

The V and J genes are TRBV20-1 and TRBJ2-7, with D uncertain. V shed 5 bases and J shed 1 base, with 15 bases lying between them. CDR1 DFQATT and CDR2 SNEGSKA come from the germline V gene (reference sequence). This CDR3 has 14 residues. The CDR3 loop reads CSAEPLGNSYEQYF. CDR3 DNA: TGCAGTGCTGAGCCTTTGGGTAATTCCTACGAGCAGTACTTC.

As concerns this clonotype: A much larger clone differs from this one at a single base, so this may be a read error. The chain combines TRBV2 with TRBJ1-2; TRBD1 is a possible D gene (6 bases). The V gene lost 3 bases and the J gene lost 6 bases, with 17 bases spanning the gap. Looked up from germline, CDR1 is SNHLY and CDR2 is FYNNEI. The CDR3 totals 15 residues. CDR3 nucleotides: TGTGCCAGCAGTGAGATCGGGGGCGCCCCCCATGGCTACACCTTC. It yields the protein CASSEIGGAPHGYTF.

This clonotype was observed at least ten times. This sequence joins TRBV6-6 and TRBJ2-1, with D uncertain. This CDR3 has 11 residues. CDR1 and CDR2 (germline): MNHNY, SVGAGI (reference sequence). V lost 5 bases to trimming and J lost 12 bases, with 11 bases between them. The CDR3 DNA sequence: TGTGCCAGCAGTCCCTCGGAAAGGCAGTTCTTC. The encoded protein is CASSPSERQFF.

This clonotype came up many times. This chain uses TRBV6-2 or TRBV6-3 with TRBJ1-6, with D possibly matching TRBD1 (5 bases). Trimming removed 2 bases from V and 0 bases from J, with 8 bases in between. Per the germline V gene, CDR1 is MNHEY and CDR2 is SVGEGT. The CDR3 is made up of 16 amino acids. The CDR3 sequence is CASSYGGSSYNSPLHF. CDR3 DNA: TGTGCCAGCAGTTACGGGGGAAGCTCCTATAATTCACCCCTCCACTTT.

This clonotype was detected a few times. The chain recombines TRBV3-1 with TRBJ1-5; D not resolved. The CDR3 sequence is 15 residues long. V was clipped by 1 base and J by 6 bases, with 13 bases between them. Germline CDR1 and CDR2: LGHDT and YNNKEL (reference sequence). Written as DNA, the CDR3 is TGTGCCAGCAGCCAAGCCGGGCTCCGCCTTCAGCCCCAGCATTTT. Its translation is CASSQAGLRLQPQHF.

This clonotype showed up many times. The CDR3 protein is CASSLTATYEQYF. For the CDR3, the DNA is TGTGCCAGCAGTCTTACAGCGACCTACGAGCAGTACTTC. J is TRBJ2-7 and V is TRBV27; D remains ambiguous. Between the trimmed V and J ends, which lost 5 bases and 2 bases, there was a span of 10 bases. Germline values: CDR1 MNHEY, CDR2 SMNVEV (reference sequence). The CDR3 sequence is 13 residues long.

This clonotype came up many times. The CDR3 reads CASSRQGFVGYTF. The CDR3, as DNA: TGTGCCAGCAGTAGACAGGGGTTTGTTGGCTACACCTTC. The genes are TRBV28 and TRBJ1-2; the match to TRBD1 covers 8 bases. CDR1 is MDHEN and CDR2 is SYDVKM in the germline V gene. With V trimmed by 5 bases and J by 7 bases, 6 bases remained unmatched. The CDR3 is 13 amino acids.

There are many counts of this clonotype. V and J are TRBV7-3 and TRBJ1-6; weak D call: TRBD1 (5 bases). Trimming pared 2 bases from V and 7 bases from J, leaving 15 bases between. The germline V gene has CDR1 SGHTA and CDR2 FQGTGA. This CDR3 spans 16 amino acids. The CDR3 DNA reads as TGTGCCAGCAGCTTACACGCGGGGCAGAAAAATTCACCCCTCCACTTT. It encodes CASSLHAGQKNSPLHF. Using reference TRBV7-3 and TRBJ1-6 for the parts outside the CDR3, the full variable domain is GAGVSQTPSNKVTEKGKYVELRCDPISGHTALYWYRQSLGQGPEFLIYFQGTGAADDSGLPNDRFFAVRPEGSVSTLKIQRTERGDSAVYLCASSLHAGQKNSPLHFGNGTRLTVT.

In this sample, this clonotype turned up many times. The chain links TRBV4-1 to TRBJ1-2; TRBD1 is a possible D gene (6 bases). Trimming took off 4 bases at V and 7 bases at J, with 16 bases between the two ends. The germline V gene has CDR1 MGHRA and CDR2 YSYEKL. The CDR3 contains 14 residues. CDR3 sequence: CASSPGHSLSGYTF. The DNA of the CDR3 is TGCGCCAGCAGCCCGGGACACTCATTATCTGGCTACACCTTC.